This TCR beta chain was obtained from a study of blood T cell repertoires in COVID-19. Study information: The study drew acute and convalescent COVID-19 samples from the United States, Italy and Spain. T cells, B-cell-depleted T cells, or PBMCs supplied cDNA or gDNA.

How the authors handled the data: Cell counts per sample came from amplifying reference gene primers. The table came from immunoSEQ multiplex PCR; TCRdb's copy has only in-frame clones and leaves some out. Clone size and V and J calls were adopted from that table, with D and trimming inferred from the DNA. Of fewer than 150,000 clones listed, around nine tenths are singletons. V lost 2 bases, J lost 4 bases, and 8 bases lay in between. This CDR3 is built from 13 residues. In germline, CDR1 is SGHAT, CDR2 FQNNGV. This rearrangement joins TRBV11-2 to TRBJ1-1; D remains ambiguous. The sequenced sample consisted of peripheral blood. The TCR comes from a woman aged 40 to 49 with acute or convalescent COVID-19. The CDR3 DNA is TGTGCCAGCAGCTTATCGACGGGCACTGAAGCTTTCTTT. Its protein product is CASSLSTGTEAFF.